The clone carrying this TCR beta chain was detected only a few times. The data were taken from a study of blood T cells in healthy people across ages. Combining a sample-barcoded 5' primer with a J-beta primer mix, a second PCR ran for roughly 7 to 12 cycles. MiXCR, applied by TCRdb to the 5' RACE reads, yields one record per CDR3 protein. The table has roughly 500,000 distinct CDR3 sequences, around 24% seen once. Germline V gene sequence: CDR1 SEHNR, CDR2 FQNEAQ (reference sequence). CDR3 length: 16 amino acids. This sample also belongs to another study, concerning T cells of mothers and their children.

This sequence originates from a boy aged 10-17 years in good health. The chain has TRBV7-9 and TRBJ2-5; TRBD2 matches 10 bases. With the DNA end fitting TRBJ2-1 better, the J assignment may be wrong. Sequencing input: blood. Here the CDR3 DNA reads TGTGCCAGCAGCGCCCTGGCTAGCGGGGGATTCAGTGAGCAGTTCTTC. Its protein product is CASSALASGGFSEQFF.